The 27 T cell receptor beta chains given below trace back to one sample, sequenced in a study of cytomegalovirus exposure and HLA in healthy donors. With 60 Vbeta and 13 Jbeta primers, the PCR was carried out. Sequencing was performed with immunoSEQ multiplex PCR; in TCRdb, only in-frame clones are kept and a portion is missing. The repertoire table contains around 140,000 clones. The sequenced sample was PBMCs. The receptors come from a male donor in good health and CMV-seronegative.

J is TRBJ2-2 and V is TRBV5-1, with D possibly being TRBD2 (6 bases). This CDR3 has 17 residues. Trimming shortened V by 2 bases and J by 6 bases, and 20 bases separated the two germline ends. The V gene's germline CDR1 is SGHRS and CDR2 YFSETQ. For the CDR3, the DNA is TGCGCCAGCAGCTTAATCCCAGTGGGGGGAGCGCCCGGGGAGCTGTTTTTT. Translated, it gives CASSLIPVGGAPGELFF.

The chain employs TRBV4-3 and TRBJ1-1; D is possibly TRBD1 (6 bases). From germline, CDR1 is LGHNA and CDR2 YSLEER. The CDR3 is 16 amino acids. V shed 5 bases and J shed 1 base, with 17 bases lying between them. CDR3 DNA: TGCGCCAGCAGCAAACGACAGGATCTCGCGAACACTGAAGCTTTCTTT. Translated, it gives CASSKRQDLANTEAFF.

V and J are TRBV4-2 and TRBJ2-1, with 7 bases that match TRBD2. J was trimmed by 3 bases and V by 4 bases; bases with no gene match: 9. This CDR3 is 16 amino acids long. Germline lookup yields CDR1 LGHNA and CDR2 YNFKEQ. In DNA, the CDR3 is TGTGCCAGCAGCCCTTTTGGGGGGGACTTCTACAATGAGCAGTTCTTC. It specifies CASSPFGGDFYNEQFF.

The rearrangement uses TRBV30 and TRBJ1-2; 7 positions match TRBD1. Germline CDR1 is GTSNPN and CDR2 is SVGIG (reference sequence). The length of the CDR3 is 12 residues. V shed 3 bases, J shed 7 bases, and the junction held 5 bases outside the gene matches. The CDR3 sequence: CAWRRQGSGYTF. CDR3 in DNA: TGTGCCTGGAGAAGACAGGGAAGTGGCTACACCTTC.

The genes are TRBV7-3 and TRBJ2-1; D possibly uses TRBD1 or TRBD2 (6 bases each). V was shortened by 6 bases and J by 2 bases, with 14 bases between the two germline ends. The CDR3 has 15 amino acids. From germline, CDR1 is SGHTA and CDR2 FQGTGA. CDR3 in DNA: TGTGCCAGCAGTTTACAGGGAGGTCCCTACAATGAGCAGTTCTTC. The encoded protein is CASSLQGGPYNEQFF.

This sequence joins TRBV28 and TRBJ1-5; no firm D call. CDR1 and CDR2 (germline): MDHEN, SYDVKM. The CDR3 spans 15 residues. Trimming took off 6 bases at V and 5 bases at J, with 17 bases between the two ends. Here the CDR3 reads CASSENSGFDQPQHF. CDR3 sequence (DNA): TGTGCCAGCAGCGAGAATTCGGGGTTTGATCAGCCCCAGCATTTT. The full variable domain, its missing parts supplied by reference TRBV28 and TRBJ1-5, is DVKVTQSSRYLVKRTGEKVFLECVQDMDHENMFWYRQDPGLGLRLIYFSYDVKMKEKGDIPEGYSVSREKKERFSLILESASTNQTSMYLCASSENSGFDQPQHFGDGTRLSIL.

V usage is TRBV29-1 and J usage is TRBJ2-2; the D gene is possibly TRBD1 (7 bases). The V and J ends lost 2 bases and 3 bases respectively, with 13 bases between them. In germline, CDR1 is SQVTM, CDR2 ANQGSEA. The length of the CDR3 is 15 residues. The CDR3 region is CSVESDREDTGELFF. In DNA form, the CDR3 reads TGCAGCGTTGAATCCGACAGGGAGGACACCGGGGAGCTGTTTTTT.

The CDR3 DNA reads TGTGCCAGCAGTTATCGCAGGGGCCTTAATGAAAAACTGTTTTTT. Protein sequence: CASSYRRGLNEKLFF. The chain joins TRBV28 to TRBJ1-4, with D possibly TRBD1 on 6 matching bases. Germline V gene data show CDR1 as MDHEN and CDR2 as SYDVKM. The V gene lost 4 bases and the J gene lost 4 bases, with 13 bases spanning the gap. This CDR3 contains 15 residues.

V is TRBV10-3 and J is TRBJ1-1; D is unclear. The V and J ends lost 2 bases and 4 bases respectively, with 8 bases between them. This CDR3 is 13 amino acids long. Germline assignment: CDR1 ENHRY and CDR2 SYGVKD. The CDR3 DNA follows: TGTGCCATCAGTGAGCGTAATATCACTGAAGCTTTCTTT. Amino acids: CAISERNITEAFF.

This rearrangement joins TRBV7-9 to TRBJ2-7; TRBD1 might be the D (6 bases). Trimming cost V 5 bases and J 0 bases, with 14 bases left between them. There are 15 residues in the CDR3. CDR1 SEHNR and CDR2 FQNEAQ come from the germline V gene (reference sequence). The DNA of the CDR3 is TGTGCCAGCAGCCCCAGGGGACCCGACTCCTACGAGCAGTACTTC. It is translated as CASSPRGPDSYEQYF.

This chain links TRBV28 with TRBJ1-5, with 9 bases fitting TRBD1. There are 15 residues in the CDR3. After removal of 7 bases from V and 4 bases from J, the junction contained 8 bases not matched to a gene. Germline-derived CDR1 and CDR2 are MDHEN and SYDVKM. CDR3 protein: CASNWDREINQPQHF. In nucleotides, the CDR3 is TGTGCCAGCAACTGGGACAGGGAAATAAATCAGCCCCAGCATTTT.

The J gene is TRBJ2-7, the V gene TRBV27; 9 bases fit TRBD1. The CDR3 length is 16 residues. Germline V gene sequence: CDR1 MNHEY, CDR2 SMNVEV (reference sequence). Trimming took 8 bases from V and 4 from J; bases not matched to a gene: 15. CDR3 residues: CASGRHTGTGTYEQYF. DNA of the CDR3: TGTGCCAGCGGTAGACACACCGGGACAGGGACATACGAGCAGTACTTC.

This chain joins TRBV19 and TRBJ2-3, with 8 positions matching TRBD2. The J segment lost 0 bases and the V segment lost 4 bases, leaving 9 bases of the junction unmatched. This CDR3 comprises 17 residues. Germline V CDR1 and CDR2: LNHDA, SQIVND (reference sequence). DNA for the CDR3: TGTGCCAGTAGTACGCCTCATAGCGGGGTTAGCACAGATACGCAGTATTTT. It specifies CASSTPHSGVSTDTQYF. Variable domain in full (rest from reference TRBV19 and TRBJ2-3): DGGITQSPKYLFRKEGQNVTLSCEQNLNHDAMYWYRQDPGQGLRLIYYSQIVNDFQKGDIAEGYSVSREKKESFPLTVTSAQKNPTAFYLCASSTPHSGVSTDTQYFGPGTRLTVL.

The chain recombines TRBV30 with TRBJ1-2; D remains unclear. Germline CDR1 is GTSNPN and CDR2 is SVGIG (reference sequence). This CDR3 has 13 amino acids. Trimming pared 3 bases from V and 4 bases from J, leaving 12 bases between. The CDR3 is CAWSVNHFYGYTF. The CDR3 nucleotides read TGTGCCTGGAGCGTCAACCACTTCTATGGCTACACCTTC.

The rearrangement joins TRBV15 to TRBJ1-6; D not certain. V was pared by 0 bases and J by 11 bases, with 8 bases between. Germline CDR1 reads LNHNV; CDR2 reads YYDKDF (reference sequence). This CDR3 has 13 amino acids. The CDR3 is CATSREPGTPLHF. In DNA, the CDR3 is TGTGCCACCAGCAGAGAGCCGGGTACACCCCTCCACTTT.

The chain uses TRBV27 and TRBJ2-3, with 8 bases lining up with TRBD2. Germline lookup yields CDR1 MNHEY and CDR2 SMNVEV (reference sequence). Trimming cost V 0 bases and J 12 bases; bases outside gene matches: 11. The CDR3 has 15 residues. Here the CDR3 reads CASSLSKGSGSSQYF. DNA for the CDR3: TGTGCCAGCAGTTTATCGAAAGGGAGCGGGAGTTCCCAGTATTTT.

The chain employs TRBV9 and TRBJ1-2, with D perhaps TRBD1 (5 bases). V lost 4 bases, J lost 7 bases, and 17 bases lay in between. Germline-derived CDR1 and CDR2 are SGDLS and YYNGEE. The CDR3 loop spans 14 amino acids. As DNA, the CDR3 is TGTGCCAGCAGCCCACTGGACCAGGGTCCTGGCTACACCTTC. Translation: CASSPLDQGPGYTF. Drawing the rest from reference TRBV9 and TRBJ1-2, the complete variable domain is DSGVTQTPKHLITATGQRVTLRCSPRSGDLSVYWYQQSLDQGLQFLIQYYNGEERAKGNILERFSAQQFPDLHSELNLSSLELGDSALYFCASSPLDQGPGYTFGSGTRLTVV.

The chain combines TRBV20-1 with TRBJ2-4; D not certain. V shed 3 bases and J shed 3 bases, with 3 bases lying between them. The CDR3 is 11 amino acids. Germline CDR1 reads DFQATT; CDR2 reads SNEGSKA (reference sequence). The CDR3 sequence is CSASHKNIQYF. CDR3 nucleotides: TGCAGTGCTAGCCACAAAAACATTCAGTACTTC.

The CDR3 sequence is CASSLNQGASYNEQFF. In DNA form, the CDR3 reads TGTGCCAGCAGTTTAAATCAGGGGGCCTCCTACAATGAGCAGTTCTTC. The chain uses TRBV6-5 and TRBJ2-1; 8 nucleotides align to TRBD1. V was clipped by 4 bases and J by 0 bases; unmatched bases: 5. CDR1 and CDR2 (germline): MNHEY, SVGAGI. The CDR3 is made up of 16 amino acids.

The chain has TRBV6-6 and TRBJ1-3; D is undetermined. Germline lookup yields CDR1 MNHNY and CDR2 SVGAGI (reference sequence). There are 15 residues in the CDR3. Trimming took off 5 bases at V and 0 bases at J, with 11 bases between the two ends. CDR3 DNA sequence: TGTGCCAGCAGTCTTGAAAGAGCCTCTGGAAACACCATATATTTT. It codes for CASSLERASGNTIYF.

With regard to this clone: This sample also contains other DNA sequences that code for the same CDR3. The V call is TRBV4-3, the J call TRBJ1-6, with D perhaps TRBD1 (6 bases). V was cut by 2 bases and J by 1 base, with 9 bases left in between. The germline CDR1 and CDR2 sequences are LGHNA and YSLEER. The CDR3 has 16 amino acids. CDR3 in DNA: TGCGCCAGCAGCCAACAGGGGCAATCCTATAATTCACCCCTCCACTTT. It translates to CASSQQGQSYNSPLHF.

The rearrangement uses TRBV2 and TRBJ2-5; D not resolved. CDR1 is SNHLY, CDR2 FYNNEI, per germline. V was shortened by 5 bases and J by 5 bases, with 18 bases between the two germline ends. CDR3 length: 15 amino acids. The CDR3 loop is CASSLRGQPPETQYF. CDR3 DNA sequence: TGTGCCAGCAGTTTACGCGGCCAGCCGCCGGAGACCCAGTACTTC.

The chain is built from TRBV30 and TRBJ2-1, with D tentatively TRBD2 (6 bases). The CDR3 runs to 14 residues. The V end was cut by 5 bases, the J end by 7 bases, with 18 bases between. Germline CDR1 and CDR2: GTSNPN and SVGIG (reference sequence). As DNA, the CDR3 is TGTGCCTGGGCTAAAGGCCGGGAGTGGAATGAGCAGTTCTTC. This codes for CAWAKGREWNEQFF.

This chain connects TRBV19 to TRBJ2-3; a possible D gene is TRBD2 (6 bases). The germline V and J ends were trimmed by 3 bases and 7 bases, with 14 bases remaining between them. Germline CDR1 and CDR2: LNHDA and SQIVND (reference sequence). CDR3 length: 14 residues. The CDR3 here is CASSIGGVLNTQYF. CDR3 in DNA: TGTGCCAGTAGTATTGGAGGGGTGCTAAATACGCAGTATTTT.

The rearrangement joins TRBV27 to TRBJ2-3; no reliable D call. This CDR3 contains 15 residues. V lost 3 bases and J 0 bases, leaving 10 bases between the germline ends. Per the germline V gene, CDR1 is MNHEY and CDR2 is SMNVEV (reference sequence). The CDR3 is CASSFKASSTDTQYF. The CDR3 DNA reads TGTGCCAGCAGTTTCAAAGCCTCTAGCACAGATACGCAGTATTTT.

The chain employs TRBV30 and TRBJ1-2, with D maybe TRBD1 (6 bases). Germline V gene data show CDR1 as GTSNPN and CDR2 as SVGIG (reference sequence). The CDR3 has 16 residues. The germline V and J ends were trimmed by 4 bases and 4 bases, with 22 bases remaining between them. CDR3 amino acids: CAWTARGQSRIYGYTF. The CDR3 bases are TGTGCCTGGACCGCCCGCGGACAGTCAAGAATCTATGGCTACACCTTC.

The V gene is TRBV18, the J gene TRBJ2-7, with 9 nucleotides matching TRBD2. This CDR3 spans 16 amino acids. The germline V gene encodes CDR1 KGHSH and CDR2 LQKENI. The junction had 3 bases not matched to a gene; V was cut back by 0 bases and J by 0 bases. In nucleotides, the CDR3 is TGTGCCAGCTCACCACCTTTAGCGGGGGTCTCCTACGAGCAGTACTTC. Protein sequence: CASSPPLAGVSYEQYF.